This TCR beta chain is from a study of T cells in Graves' hyperthyroidism and ophthalmopathy. V dropped 5 bases and J dropped 3; count of bases not matched to a gene: 10. Germline V lookup: CDR1 SQVTM, CDR2 ANQGSEA. This CDR3 has 17 amino acids. This clonotype was counted between two and nine times. Amplification targeted TCR beta CDR3 regions from RNA transcripts. The HTBI primer set drove a first-round RT-PCR of the TCR CDR3. TCRdb re-derived calls from the multiplex PCR reads in MiXCR, one entry per CDR3 protein. The sample lists about 130,000 distinct CDR3 sequences, roughly a fifth occurring once. Preceding any ophthalmopathy symptoms, the blood sample dates from first hyperthyroidism diagnosis.

Sequenced material: blood. The TCR originated in a woman aged 50 to 60 with Graves' hyperthyroidism that later progressed to Graves' ophthalmopathy. V and J are TRBV29-1 and TRBJ2-1; 13 positions agree with TRBD2. The CDR3 bases are TGCAGCGTTCGTTCAGGGACTAGCGGGAAGAACTACAATGAGCAGTTCTTC. This encodes CSVRSGTSGKNYNEQFF.